Sequencing of this T cell receptor (beta chain) was carried out in a study of shared clonotypes between healthy human individuals. TCRdb's table, derived via immunoSEQ multiplex PCR, lists solely in-frame clones and lacks some. Of fewer than 3 million clones in the sample, just under 95% were seen once. Looked up from germline, CDR1 is SSHAT and CDR2 is FNYEAQ (reference sequence). This CDR3 is 14 amino acids long. V lost 5 bases, J lost 9 bases, and 6 bases stayed unmatched. The chain has TRBV7-7 and TRBJ2-1; TRBD2 aligns across 11 bases. The sample was naive CD4+ T cells from PBMCs. The subset here: CD45RA+ positively selected. The clonotype originates from a man between 18 and 35 years old in good health. Some clones in this sample may be carry-over from other donors' samples. CDR3 nucleotide sequence: TGTGCCAGCAGCCTACTAGCGGGAGAAGGTGAGCAGTTCTTC. Translating gives CASSLLAGEGEQFF.